A selection of T cell receptor beta chains follows, all from one sample in a study of T cells in localized non-small cell lung cancer. TCRdb's copy holds only in-frame clones and misses some; the assay was immunoSEQ multiplex PCR. This sample yields 45,000 to 50,000 clones, of which 85% to 90% are seen a single time; roughly 2.5% belongs to the top ten. The starting material was PBMCs, obtained before any cancer treatment. The receptors come from a man aged 40-75 years with stage II lung adenocarcinoma. The CDR3 runs from the conserved cysteine through the conserved F or W. A D gene is named only where the DNA matches it firmly. Not every row has a clone size; where given, it reads once, few, many or a size class.

>TRBV13|TRBD1|NA|TRBJ1-5
CASSLGQGFQPQHF
TGTGCCAGCAGCTTGGGACAGGGTTTTCAGCCCCAGCATTTT
>TRBV6-1|NA|NA|TRBJ1-5
CASSEKGKGGHQHF
TGTGCCAGCAGTGAAAAGGGGAAGGGTGGTCACCAGCATTTT
>TRBV9|TRBD2|few|TRBJ2-1
CASSDGGGSYNEQFF
TGTGCCAGCAGCGACGGCGGGGGGTCTTACAATGAGCAGTTCTTC
>TRBV6-6|NA|NA|TRBJ2-2
CASRLFQGGTGELFF
TGTGCCAGCAGACTTTTTCAGGGGGGCACCGGGGAGCTGTTTTTT
>TRBV5-1|NA|NA|TRBJ1-4
CASSTRVNEKLFF
TGCGCCAGCAGCACCCGGGTTAATGAAAAACTGTTTTTT
>TRBV5-1|NA|NA|TRBJ2-6
CASSLAGNSGANVLTF
TGCGCCAGCAGCTTGGCCGGAAACTCTGGGGCCAACGTCCTGACTTTC
>TRBV5-5|NA|few|TRBJ2-1
CASSLFSRGANEQFF
TGTGCCAGCAGCTTGTTTAGTAGGGGGGCGAATGAGCAGTTCTTC
>TRBV10-3|TRBD1|NA|TRBJ1-2
CAISLSNSGTGEVGYTF
TGTGCCATCAGTTTATCGAATTCCGGGACAGGGGAGGTTGGCTACACCTTC
>TRBV9|NA|NA|TRBJ2-5
CASSVEGTPTETQYF
TGTGCCAGCAGCGTAGAGGGAACACCAACGGAGACCCAGTACTTC
>TRBV5-4|TRBD1|NA|TRBJ1-1
CASSLTRDRGFEAFF
TGTGCCAGCAGCTTGACGAGGGACAGGGGTTTTGAAGCTTTCTTT
>TRBV5-5|NA|NA|TRBJ1-5
CASSGTGGNNQPQHF
TGTGCCAGCAGCGGGACGGGGGGCAACAATCAGCCCCAGCATTTT
>TRBV5-6|NA|NA|TRBJ2-5
CASSSGQREETQYF
TGTGCCAGCAGCTCTGGACAGAGGGAAGAGACCCAGTACTTC
>TRBV15|TRBD1|NA|TRBJ2-1
CATSSFSTGGAGNEQFF
TGTGCCACCAGCAGCTTCTCGACAGGGGGCGCGGGCAATGAGCAGTTCTTC
>TRBV9|NA|NA|TRBJ2-3
CASNAGGSRETDTQYF
TGTGCCAGCAACGCCGGGGGAAGCCGCGAAACAGATACGCAGTATTTT
>TRBV4-1|TRBD1|NA|TRBJ1-5
CASSQGTGTGRGQPQHF
TGCGCCAGCAGCCAAGGGACAGGGACCGGTCGTGGTCAGCCCCAGCATTTT
>TRBV5-1|TRBD1|NA|TRBJ2-1
CASSLEGDRYNEQFF
TGCGCCAGCAGCTTGGAAGGGGACAGGTACAATGAGCAGTTCTTC
>TRBV5-6|NA|few|TRBJ1-2
CASSGQGFHGYTF
TGTGCCAGCAGCGGGCAGGGGTTTCATGGCTACACCTTC
>TRBV6-5|NA|NA|TRBJ1-2
CASSPRTGGYGYTF
TGTGCCAGCAGCCCCAGAACAGGAGGCTATGGCTACACCTTC
>TRBV12-5|NA|once|TRBJ2-1
CASGSIPTNNEQFF
TGTGCTAGTGGTTCCATCCCTACCAACAATGAGCAGTTCTTC
>TRBV10-2|NA|NA|TRBJ2-7
CASKEGGLYEQYF
TGCGCCAGCAAAGAGGGGGGGCTCTACGAGCAGTACTTC